This TCR beta chain was identified during a study of T-cell reconstitution after alpha-beta-depleted transplantation in children. Study-level results: About two months after transplant, alpha-beta T cells reportedly came from several hundred expanded graft clones.

With regard to this clonotype: Its specificity is not known.

The V and J ends lost 4 bases and 0 bases respectively, with 13 bases between them. The CDR3 loop spans 16 amino acids. Per the germline V gene, CDR1 is KGHSH and CDR2 is LQKENI. Unique molecular identifiers were incorporated into the prepared TCRbeta library. TCRdb ran MiXCR on the PCR reads and lists one entry per CDR3 protein. The sample comprises about 1,000,000 distinct CDR3 sequences, about 29% of which are singletons, and about 28% rests with the top ten. The sequence came from a boy less than two years old who had a stem cell transplant for SCID, so the T cells may come from the graft donor. Sequencing used PBMCs, mostly from graft donor cells, obtained 360 days after TCRalphabeta/CD19-depleted stem cell transplant. The chain couples TRBV18 to TRBJ1-3, with D unclear. CDR3 amino acids: CASSRKQNLSGNTIYF. DNA of the CDR3: TGTGCCAGCTCACGCAAACAGAACCTCTCTGGAAACACCATATATTTT.